Listed here are 25 T cell receptor beta chains from one sample, sequenced in a study of CXCR3-negative and CXCR3-positive naive CD8 T cells. TRB cDNA was prepared as libraries by UMI-labeled 5' RACE. TCRdb reanalyzed the 5' RACE reads and collapses them to one entry per CDR3 protein, without DNA. The sample data list fewer than 80,000 distinct CDR3 sequences. The sample was naive CXCR3- CD8+ T cells from blood. Subset noted: CD45RO-CCR7+CD27+CD95- naive CD8+ T cells lacking CXCR3 (TNR3-). The receptors stem from a human donor in good health. Some clones in this sample may be carry-over from other donors' samples.

The rearrangement joins TRBV30 to TRBJ1-1; TCRdb calls TRBD1, which cannot be checked without DNA. Germline V gene sequence: CDR1 GTSNPN, CDR2 SVGIG (reference sequence). The CDR3 runs 14 residues. The CDR3 loop reads CAWSVTRGDTEAFF.

The chain has TRBV20-1 and TRBJ2-7; checking the TCRdb D call of TRBD1 is not possible without DNA. CDR1 is DFQATT and CDR2 is SNEGSKA in the germline V gene (reference sequence). This CDR3 comprises 17 residues. CDR3 sequence reads: CSARDLWDTRKSYEQYF.

V and J are TRBV14 and TRBJ2-2; TCRdb names TRBD1, which stays unverified in the absence of DNA. The CDR3 consists of 15 residues. Germline V gene lookup returns CDR1 SGHDN and CDR2 FVKESK. CDR3 sequence: CASSHSQGSTGELFF.

This rearrangement joins TRBV29-1 to TRBJ2-1; the D gene TCRdb calls, TRBD1, cannot be checked with no DNA. This CDR3 spans 16 amino acids. The V gene's germline CDR1 is SQVTM and CDR2 ANQGSEA. CDR3 residues: CSVPLGESNGNNEQFF.

The rearrangement joins TRBV7-9 to TRBJ2-7; TCRdb selects TRBD2, and the lack of DNA leaves this call unchecked. This CDR3 region has 16 residues. Germline CDR1 reads SEHNR; CDR2 reads FQNEAQ (reference sequence). The CDR3 is CASSLAYPEEAYEQYF.

The chain couples TRBV6-2 or TRBV6-3 to TRBJ1-1. This CDR3 has 14 amino acids. Germline-derived CDR1 and CDR2 are MNHEY and SVGEGT. CDR3 protein: CASSYLIENTEAFF.

The V call is TRBV28, the J call TRBJ1-2. Germline values: CDR1 MDHEN, CDR2 SYDVKM. This CDR3 contains 13 residues. CDR3 sequence: CASSSRLGYGYTF.

The rearrangement links TRBV29-1 to TRBJ2-5; the D call from TCRdb, TRBD2, cannot be confirmed without DNA. Germline-derived CDR1 and CDR2 are SQVTM and ANQGSEA. This CDR3 has 14 residues. CDR3 sequence: CSVELAGGQETQYF.

V and J are TRBV7-9 and TRBJ1-1. Germline V CDR1 and CDR2: SEHNR, FQNEAQ (reference sequence). The CDR3 loop spans 12 amino acids. The CDR3 here is CASRAENTEAFF.

This rearrangement joins TRBV29-1 to TRBJ2-2. The germline V gene has CDR1 SQVTM and CDR2 ANQGSEA. This CDR3 region has 11 residues. CDR3 region: CSVQNTGELFF.

The rearrangement uses TRBV20-1 and TRBJ2-7. Looked up from germline, CDR1 is DFQATT and CDR2 is SNEGSKA (reference sequence). This CDR3 is 13 amino acids long. CDR3 region: CSARQRQSYEQYF.

This chain links TRBV6-4 with TRBJ2-1; the D call of TRBD2 rests on TCRdb alone, since no DNA is present to check it. Germline loops: CDR1 MRHNA, CDR2 SNTAGT. The CDR3 consists of 15 residues. The chain's CDR3 is CASSDRLAGSDEQFF.

V and J are TRBV7-9 and TRBJ2-7; TCRdb proposes TRBD1, but this gene call is untestable without DNA. CDR3 size: 14 residues. Per the germline V gene, CDR1 is SEHNR and CDR2 is FQNEAQ (reference sequence). CDR3 sequence reads: CASSSTRGGDEQYF.

The chain links TRBV29-1 to TRBJ1-4; TCRdb outputs TRBD1, but without DNA this stays unchecked. The CDR3 totals 15 residues. CDR1 and CDR2 from the germline V gene are SQVTM and ANQGSEA. The CDR3 is CSVEEDPGPNEKLFF.

The chain has TRBV6-5 and TRBJ2-2. This CDR3 contains 13 residues. The germline gives CDR1 MNHEY, CDR2 SVGAGI. CDR3 sequence reads: CASSQADTGELFF.

The rearrangement uses TRBV14 and TRBJ1-1; TCRdb outputs TRBD1, but without DNA this stays unchecked. Germline V gene sequence: CDR1 SGHDN, CDR2 FVKESK. The CDR3 is 17 residues long. CDR3 residues: CASSQLQSGVRNTEAFF.

The chain carries TRBV27 and TRBJ2-5; no DNA is available, so the TRBD1 call from TCRdb remains unchecked. This CDR3 contains 20 residues. Germline CDR1 and CDR2: MNHEY and SMNVEV (reference sequence). The CDR3 is CASSYAFGTGVGGNLGTQYF.

This rearrangement joins TRBV28 to TRBJ2-7; as DNA is missing, the TRBD2 call by TCRdb cannot be tested. Germline lookup yields CDR1 MDHEN and CDR2 SYDVKM. The CDR3 totals 13 residues. CDR3 region: CASRLGTSYEQYF.

The chain joins TRBV7-9 to TRBJ2-7; the TCRdb call, TRBD1, lacks DNA for checking. The CDR3 covers 14 residues. CDR1 and CDR2 from the germline V gene are SEHNR and FQNEAQ (reference sequence). CDR3 protein: CASSHRDRLWEQYF.

The CDR3 spells CASSLVQGTDTQYF. The gene calls are TRBV28 and TRBJ2-3; there is no DNA to check the TCRdb D call of TRBD1. The CDR3 contains 14 residues. Germline CDR1 is MDHEN and CDR2 is SYDVKM.

The genes are TRBV6-2 or TRBV6-3 and TRBJ1-1; absent DNA, TCRdb's TRBD1 call cannot be checked. Germline V gene lookup returns CDR1 MNHEY and CDR2 SVGEGT. The CDR3 is 14 residues long. CDR3: CASGNRGWNTEAFF.

The chain is built from TRBV4-2 and TRBJ2-4. Germline V gene sequence: CDR1 LGHNA, CDR2 YNFKEQ. This CDR3 has 14 amino acids. The CDR3: CASSQEAAVNIQYF.

The gene calls are TRBV12-3 or TRBV12-4 and TRBJ2-1; the TRBD2 assignment by TCRdb is unverifiable without DNA. This CDR3 contains 18 residues. The CDR3 reads CASSWGTSGGADYNEQFF.

The J gene is TRBJ1-6, the V gene TRBV7-6; TCRdb proposes TRBD1, but this gene call is untestable without DNA. This CDR3 has 17 amino acids. Germline CDR1 and CDR2: SGHVS and FNYEAQ. The CDR3 here is CASSLSTGGTYNSPLHF.

This rearrangement joins TRBV4-3 to TRBJ2-7; absent DNA, TCRdb's TRBD1 call cannot be checked. The CDR3 totals 17 residues. The germline V gene has CDR1 LGHNA and CDR2 YSLEER. The CDR3: CASSQDIGVADSYEQYF.